This T cell receptor beta chain was identified in a study of T cells in localized non-small cell lung cancer. Some clones are missing from TCRdb's copy, which holds only in-frame ones; the method was immunoSEQ multiplex PCR. The profile shows around 69,000 clones, 90% of them singletons. V lost 4 bases, J lost 8 bases, and 19 bases lay in between. The CDR3 loop spans 15 amino acids. CDR1 is WNHNN and CDR2 is SYGVQD in the germline V gene (reference sequence). Comments on this clone: Its specificity is unknown.

General observations from the study: Since sequencing was restricted to only one region of the tumor, intratumor heterogeneity remains a possibility. Within adjacent lung there appeared a median about 54 of the top 100 tumor clones.

The sample consisted of peripheral blood, taken before any cancer treatment. This clonotype originated in a woman aged 40-70 years with stage I lung adenocarcinoma. The chain joins TRBV10-1 to TRBJ2-3; a weak D match, TRBD2 (6 bases). The chain's CDR3 is CASSVGGTLPGTQYF. The CDR3 DNA follows: TGCGCCAGCAGTGTTGGGGGGACCCTCCCCGGTACGCAGTATTTT.